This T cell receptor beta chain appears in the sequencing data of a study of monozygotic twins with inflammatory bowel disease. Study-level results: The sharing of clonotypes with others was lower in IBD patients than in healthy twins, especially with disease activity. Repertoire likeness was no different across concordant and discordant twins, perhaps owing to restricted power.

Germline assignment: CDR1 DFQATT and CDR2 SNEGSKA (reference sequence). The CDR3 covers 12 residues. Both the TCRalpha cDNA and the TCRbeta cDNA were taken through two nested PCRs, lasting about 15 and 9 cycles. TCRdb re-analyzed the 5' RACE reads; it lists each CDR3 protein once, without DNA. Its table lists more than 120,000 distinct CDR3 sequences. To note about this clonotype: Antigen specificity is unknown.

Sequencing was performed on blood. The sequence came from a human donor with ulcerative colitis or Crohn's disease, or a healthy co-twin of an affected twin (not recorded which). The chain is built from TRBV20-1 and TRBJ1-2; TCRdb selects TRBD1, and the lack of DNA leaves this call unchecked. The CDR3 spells CSGTDRRDGYTF.